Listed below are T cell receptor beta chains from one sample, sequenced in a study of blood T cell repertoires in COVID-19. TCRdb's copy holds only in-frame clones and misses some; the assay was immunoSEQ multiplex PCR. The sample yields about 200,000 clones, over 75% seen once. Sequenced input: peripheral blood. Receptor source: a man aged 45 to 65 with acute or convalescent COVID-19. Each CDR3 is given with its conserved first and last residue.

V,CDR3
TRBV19,CASNQQGTSTDTQYF
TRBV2,CASSVRGFPNALGELFF
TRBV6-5,CASAPGDVYEQYF
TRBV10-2,CASSDSGTGRPGELFF
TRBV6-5,CASKGASNYGYTF
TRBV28,CASSLDHTNYGYTF
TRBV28,CASSSPGTYTGELFF
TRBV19,CASSMAREGTEAFF
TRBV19,CASGGSDQETQYF
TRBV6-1,CASSEGYPEAQHF
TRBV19,CASSGQAGAEKLFF
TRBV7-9,CASSSSGGYEQYF
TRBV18,CASSPAQGSNQPQHF
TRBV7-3,CASSLSFGAGNTIYF
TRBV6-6,CASITGPYSNQPQHF
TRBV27,CASSLYGASAKNIQYF
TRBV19,CASSLTSGRGGELFF
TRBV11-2,CASSLTAGVVRDTQYF
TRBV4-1,CASSQESHRGLEQYF
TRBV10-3,CAISRQGLNTGELFF
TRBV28,CASSLGRGGEKLFF
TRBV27,CASSATGADSGYTF
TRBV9,CASSPDRVARGQYF
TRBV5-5,CASSLAGMIQPQHF
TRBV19,CASSIGQGANEKLFF
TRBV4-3,CASSQSGSGPLSTDTQYF
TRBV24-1,CATSEAGSPAEQYF
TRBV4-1,CASSPTWTSGGGDTQYF
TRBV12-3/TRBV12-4,CASSQTGVTEAFF
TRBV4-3,CASSQDKRGSTDTQYF
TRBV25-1,CASSDRSYLQETQYF